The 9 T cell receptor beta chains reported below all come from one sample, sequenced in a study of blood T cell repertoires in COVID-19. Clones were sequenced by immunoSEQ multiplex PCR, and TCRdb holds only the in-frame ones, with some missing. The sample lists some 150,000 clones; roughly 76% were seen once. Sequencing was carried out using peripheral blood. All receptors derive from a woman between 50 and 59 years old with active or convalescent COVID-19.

CDR3: CASSEGGTGNRGYTF. DNA of the CDR3: TGTGCCAGCAGTGAAGGAGGGACAGGGAATCGTGGCTACACCTTC. The rearrangement uses TRBV6-1 and TRBJ1-2; 9 bases are a match to TRBD1. J lost 7 bases, V lost 1 base, and 7 bases had no gene match. CDR3 length: 15 residues. CDR1 and CDR2 from the germline V gene are MNHNS and SASEGT.

The DNA for the CDR3 is TGTGCCAGCAGCCCACCACTAAGCGGGAGGTACGAGCAGTACTTC. It specifies CASSPPLSGRYEQYF. The chain couples TRBV7-9 to TRBJ2-7, with 9 bases fitting TRBD2. Germline loops: CDR1 SEHNR, CDR2 FQNEAQ (reference sequence). Losses at the gene ends were 5 bases for V and 4 bases for J; bases not matched to a gene: 9. CDR3 length equals 15 residues.

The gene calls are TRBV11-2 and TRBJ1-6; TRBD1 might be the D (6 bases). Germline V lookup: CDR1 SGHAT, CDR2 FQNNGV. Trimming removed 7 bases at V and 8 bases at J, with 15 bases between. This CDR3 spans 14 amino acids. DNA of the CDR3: TGTGCCAGCAACTATCGGGCAGGGGATTCACCCCTCCACTTT. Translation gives CASNYRAGDSPLHF.

CDR3 sequence: CASSEYGTVSNQPQHF. CDR3 nucleotide sequence: TGTGCCAGCAGTGAATATGGGACAGTTAGCAATCAGCCCCAGCATTTT. The chain couples TRBV6-1 to TRBJ1-5, with 7 bases matching TRBD1. Germline CDR1 is MNHNS and CDR2 is SASEGT. J lost 0 bases, V lost 2 bases, and 4 bases had no gene match. The CDR3 runs 16 residues.

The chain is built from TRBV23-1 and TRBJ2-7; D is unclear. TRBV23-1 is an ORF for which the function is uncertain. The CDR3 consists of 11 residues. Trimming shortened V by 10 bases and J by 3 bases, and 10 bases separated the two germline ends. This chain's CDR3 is CATVPGYEQYF. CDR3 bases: TGCGCCACCGTTCCCGGCTACGAGCAGTACTTC.

In nucleotides, the CDR3 is TGTGCCAGCAGCCAAGAGCGGATCTATCAGGGGGGCGAGCAGTACTTC. This translates into CASSQERIYQGGEQYF. V is TRBV4-2 and J is TRBJ2-7, with D tentatively TRBD1 (7 bases). From germline, CDR1 is LGHNA and CDR2 YNFKEQ. Trimming removed 0 bases at V and 6 bases at J, with 18 bases between. The CDR3 runs to 16 residues.

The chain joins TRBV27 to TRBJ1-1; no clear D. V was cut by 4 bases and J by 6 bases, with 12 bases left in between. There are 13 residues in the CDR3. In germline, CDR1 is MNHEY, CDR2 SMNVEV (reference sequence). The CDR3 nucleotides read TGTGCCAGCAGTTCCAACATGTTCCCTGAAGCTTTCTTT. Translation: CASSSNMFPEAFF.

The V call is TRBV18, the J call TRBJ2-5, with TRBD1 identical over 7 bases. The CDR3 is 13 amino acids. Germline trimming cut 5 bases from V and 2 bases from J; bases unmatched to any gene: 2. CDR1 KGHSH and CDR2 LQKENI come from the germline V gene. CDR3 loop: CASSSGGQETQYF. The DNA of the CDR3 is TGTGCCAGCTCATCAGGGGGTCAAGAGACCCAGTACTTC.

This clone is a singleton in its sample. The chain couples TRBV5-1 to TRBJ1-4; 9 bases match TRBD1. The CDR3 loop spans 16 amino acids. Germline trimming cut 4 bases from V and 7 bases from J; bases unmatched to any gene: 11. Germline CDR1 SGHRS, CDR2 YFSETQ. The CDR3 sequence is CASSRLGGQGVEKLFF. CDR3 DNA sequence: TGCGCCAGCAGCCGCCTGGGGGGACAGGGTGTTGAAAAACTGTTTTTT.